Described below is a single T cell receptor beta chain sequence and its context. Libraries were prepared by immunoSEQ multiplex PCR; TCRdb keeps only in-frame clonotypes and omits some of them. This sample has around 270,000 clones, with about 85% found just once. This specimen comes from a study of blood T cell repertoires in COVID-19. Across the study: Acute-phase and convalescent COVID-19 samples originated in the United States, Italy and Spain.

The CDR3 runs 15 residues. Trimming removed 3 bases from V and 4 bases from J, with 13 bases in between. Germline CDR1 is SGHAT and CDR2 is FQNNGV. This receptor was taken from a human donor with COVID-19, enrolled during active disease. The donor label of this sample is uncertain. Sequencing input: peripheral blood. The chain is built from TRBV11-2 and TRBJ2-1; D is possibly TRBD1 (5 bases). The CDR3: CASSFELPGYNEQFF. As DNA, the CDR3 is TGTGCCAGCAGCTTTGAGTTACCAGGGTACAATGAGCAGTTCTTC.